What follows are 27 T cell receptor beta chains derived from one specimen sequenced in a study of cytomegalovirus exposure and HLA in healthy donors. PCR amplification relied on 60 Vbeta primers (plus 13 Jbeta primers). Here immunoSEQ multiplex PCR was the method, and the copy in TCRdb shows in-frame clones only, minus some. Counted here are about 160,000 clones, 60% to 80% occurring once; the ten biggest clones make up roughly 1.5%. The sequenced sample was PBMCs. These receptors all come from a woman in her thirties in good health and CMV-seronegative.

This chain uses TRBV5-1 with TRBJ1-2, with D possibly being TRBD1 (5 bases). CDR3 size: 16 residues. From germline, CDR1 is SGHRS and CDR2 YFSETQ. The V and J ends lost 4 bases and 0 bases respectively, with 16 bases between them. CDR3 residues: CASSPIQGSANYGYTF. The CDR3 nucleotides read TGCGCCAGCAGCCCTATTCAGGGTTCAGCTAACTATGGCTACACCTTC.

V is TRBV5-1 and J is TRBJ1-5; D is possibly TRBD1 (5 bases). The CDR3 loop spans 14 amino acids. With 0 bases removed from V and 7 bases from J, the gap between germline ends came to 11 bases. From germline, CDR1 is SGHRS and CDR2 YFSETQ. The CDR3 loop is CASSLDGARQPQHF. The CDR3 nucleotides read TGCGCCAGCAGCTTGGATGGGGCCCGGCAGCCCCAGCATTTT.

J is TRBJ2-5 and V is TRBV5-1, with 11 bases fitting TRBD1. The J call may be mistaken, given a closer DNA end match to TRBJ2-7. Germline values: CDR1 SGHRS, CDR2 YFSETQ. The CDR3 length is 15 residues. The CDR3 DNA sequence: TGCGCCAGCAGCTTGAGGGGGGACAGGGGGTACGAGCAGTACTTC. This encodes CASSLRGDRGYEQYF.

As regards this clone: Because the CDR3's place on the DNA is in doubt, the DNA is left out and the CDR3 is given as listed by TCRdb. The gene calls are TRBV5-6 and TRBJ1-1. CDR1 SGHDT and CDR2 YYEEEE come from the germline V gene. The CDR3 spans 12 residues, counting both ends. This chain's CDR3 is CASSLVGGGSAF.

The rearrangement uses TRBV4-2 and TRBJ1-1; D is possibly TRBD1 (5 bases). The CDR3 totals 13 residues. Germline CDR1 reads LGHNA; CDR2 reads YNFKEQ. V lost 2 bases and J lost 8, with 12 bases in between. The CDR3 nucleotides are TGTGCCAGCAGCCAACTTAGCACAGGAGAAGCTTTCTTT. Its translation: CASSQLSTGEAFF.

V usage is TRBV30 and J usage is TRBJ1-5; weak D call: TRBD1 (5 bases). CDR3 length: 15 amino acids. Trimming pared 5 bases from V and 0 bases from J, leaving 14 bases between. Looked up from germline, CDR1 is GTSNPN and CDR2 is SVGIG (reference sequence). For the CDR3, the DNA is TGTGCCTGGGGGTGGGGGGGGTATAGCAATCAGCCCCAGCATTTT. Translating gives CAWGWGGYSNQPQHF.

The chain is built from TRBV14 and TRBJ2-7; possibly TRBD2 for D (6 bases). CDR1 and CDR2 (germline): SGHDN, FVKESK. This CDR3 contains 13 residues. V gave up 2 bases and J gave up 8 bases, with 13 bases separating them. CDR3 nucleotides: TGTGCCAGCAGCCAACAAACTAGCTCCCAGCAGTACTTC. Protein sequence: CASSQQTSSQQYF. Supplemented by reference TRBV14 and TRBJ2-7, the full variable domain reads EAGVTQFPSHSVIEKGQTVTLRCDPISGHDNLYWYRRVMGKEIKFLLHFVKESKQDESGMPNNRFLAERTGGTYSTLKVQPAELEDSGVYFCASSQQTSSQQYFGPGTRLTVT.

V and J are TRBV7-9 and TRBJ2-1; 9 bases align to TRBD2. The CDR3 is made up of 15 amino acids. CDR1 and CDR2 (germline): SEHNR, FQNEAQ (reference sequence). J gave up 5 bases and V 4 bases, and 6 bases lay outside the gene matches. The CDR3 spells CASSYSGLANNEQFF. In DNA form, the CDR3 reads TGTGCCAGCAGCTACTCGGGACTAGCCAACAATGAGCAGTTCTTC.

V usage is TRBV5-6 and J usage is TRBJ1-4; a possible D gene is TRBD1 (6 bases). The V end lost 2 bases, the J end lost 6 bases, and 11 bases lay between the germline ends. Germline loops: CDR1 SGHDT, CDR2 YYEEEE. The CDR3 extends over 14 amino acids. The CDR3 DNA reads as TGTGCCAGCAGCTTACAGGGTCCATATGAAAAACTGTTTTTT. Its translation: CASSLQGPYEKLFF. Full variable domain (rest looked up from reference TRBV5-6 and TRBJ1-4): DAGVTQSPTHLIKTRGQQVTLRCSPKSGHDTVSWYQQALGQGPQFIFQYYEEEERQRGNFPDRFSGHQFPNYSSELNVNALLLGDSALYLCASSLQGPYEKLFFGSGTQLSVL.

CDR3 amino acids: CASSQLIAGGKETQYF. The DNA of the CDR3 is TGCGCCAGCAGTCAACTTATAGCGGGGGGGAAAGAGACCCAGTACTTC. The chain carries TRBV23-1 and TRBJ2-5; 11 bases align to TRBD2. TRBV23-1 is assigned to the ORF class and has an uncertain function. Trimming cost V 2 bases and J 3 bases; bases outside gene matches: 5. The CDR3 is made up of 16 amino acids.

This chain connects TRBV30 to TRBJ2-1; TRBD1 aligns across 7 bases. Germline V gene data show CDR1 as GTSNPN and CDR2 as SVGIG (reference sequence). The V segment lost 4 bases and the J segment 2 bases; nucleotides outside the gene matches: 2. The CDR3 extends over 13 amino acids. The CDR3 spells CAWKDRTYNEQFF. The CDR3 DNA reads as TGTGCCTGGAAGGACAGGACCTACAATGAGCAGTTCTTC.

The rearrangement links TRBV28 to TRBJ2-5, with 7 bases identical to TRBD2. CDR3 length equals 16 residues. Germline V lookup: CDR1 MDHEN, CDR2 SYDVKM. The junction had 17 bases not matched to a gene; V was cut back by 6 bases and J by 7 bases. The CDR3 DNA reads as TGTGCCAGCAGCATCTCCGGGGGGTCCGCCGAAGGGACCCAGTACTTC. This sequence encodes CASSISGGSAEGTQYF.

The J gene is TRBJ2-3, the V gene TRBV5-1; D is possibly TRBD1 (6 bases). V lost 5 bases and J 0 bases, leaving 10 bases between the germline ends. Germline-derived CDR1 and CDR2 are SGHRS and YFSETQ. The CDR3 runs 14 residues. In nucleotides, the CDR3 is TGCGCCAGCAGTGGGGGCTCTAGCACAGATACGCAGTATTTT. This codes for CASSGGSSTDTQYF.

This clone was seen a handful of times. The J gene is TRBJ2-7, the V gene TRBV2; tentatively, D is TRBD2 (5 bases). The CDR3 is 15 residues long. Germline V gives CDR1 SNHLY, CDR2 FYNNEI. Trimming stripped 3 bases from V and 4 bases from J, with 16 bases between. The CDR3 sequence: CASSEEVTAAYEQYF. The DNA of the CDR3 is TGTGCCAGCAGTGAGGAGGTGACGGCGGCGTACGAGCAGTACTTC.

V gene TRBV5-4 combines with J gene TRBJ2-5; 7 bases match TRBD1. The last part of the DNA fits TRBJ2-7 better; the J call may be wrong. This CDR3 is built from 13 residues. Germline CDR1 is SGHNT and CDR2 is YYREEE (reference sequence). This chain's CDR3 is CASSPGQDYEQYF. CDR3 DNA: TGTGCCAGCAGCCCCGGACAGGACTACGAGCAGTACTTC.

This clone has only a few counts. V gene TRBV19 combines with J gene TRBJ1-5; 8 positions match TRBD1. The V gene end was trimmed by 7 bases and the J gene end by 7 bases; junction bases not matched to a gene: 15. The CDR3 spans 16 residues. Germline CDR1 LNHDA, CDR2 SQIVND (reference sequence). The CDR3 loop reads CASKGPGTGADQPQHF. As DNA, the CDR3 is TGTGCCAGTAAAGGGCCCGGGACAGGCGCGGACCAGCCCCAGCATTTT.

This clone has just one count. The J gene is TRBJ1-2, the V gene TRBV15; 8 bases fit TRBD1. Trimming removed 0 bases from V and 4 bases from J; junction bases left unmatched: 10. This CDR3 comprises 17 residues. Germline loops: CDR1 LNHNV, CDR2 YYDKDF (reference sequence). The CDR3 region is CATSREARGRKGYGYTF. CDR3 bases: TGTGCCACCAGCAGAGAGGCCAGGGGGCGAAAGGGCTATGGCTACACCTTC.

The V call is TRBV19, the J call TRBJ2-1, with D tentatively TRBD2 (5 bases). The CDR3 runs to 12 residues. Germline V gives CDR1 LNHDA, CDR2 SQIVND (reference sequence). The V end lost 3 bases, the J end lost 11 bases, and 11 bases lay between the germline ends. CDR3 in DNA: TGTGCCAGTAGTATTAGCGCCGGACAGCAGTTCTTC. It codes for CASSISAGQQFF.

The rearrangement joins TRBV20-1 to TRBJ1-2; D is undetermined. This CDR3 spans 11 amino acids. Germline assignment: CDR1 DFQATT and CDR2 SNEGSKA (reference sequence). The V end was cut by 3 bases, the J end by 4 bases, with 6 bases between. For the CDR3, the DNA is TGCAGTGCTAGGCTAGGCTATGGCTACACCTTC. It specifies CSARLGYGYTF.

The V gene is TRBV9, the J gene TRBJ1-3, with 10 bases fitting TRBD1. CDR3 length: 17 residues. V dropped 4 bases and J dropped 7; count of bases not matched to a gene: 14. Germline CDR1 is SGDLS and CDR2 is YYNGEE. The CDR3 loop is CASSQAGTGDFGNTIYF. Written as DNA, the CDR3 is TGTGCCAGCAGCCAAGCCGGGACAGGGGATTTCGGCAACACCATATATTTT.

The genes are TRBV28 and TRBJ2-5, with D hard to call. Germline V gene data show CDR1 as MDHEN and CDR2 as SYDVKM. CDR3 length: 14 residues. Between the trimmed V and J ends, which lost 3 bases and 1 base, there was a span of 9 bases. The CDR3 is CASSFWQSQETQYF. In DNA, the CDR3 is TGTGCCAGCAGTTTCTGGCAGTCCCAAGAGACCCAGTACTTC.

This clone is a singleton in its sample. The chain combines TRBV6-1 with TRBJ1-5, with 9 bases aligning to TRBD1. V was clipped by 8 bases and J by 4 bases; unmatched bases: 6. The CDR3 runs 14 residues. Germline values: CDR1 MNHNS, CDR2 SASEGT. CDR3 region: CASERDRVNQPQHF. In DNA form, the CDR3 reads TGTGCCAGCGAGAGGGACAGGGTAAATCAGCCCCAGCATTTT.

This rearrangement joins TRBV9 to TRBJ2-6; no firm D call. Per germline, CDR1 SGDLS and CDR2 YYNGEE. Deletions cut 0 bases from V and 2 bases from J, with 6 bases between. This CDR3 spans 15 amino acids. This chain's CDR3 is CASSVVQAGANVLTF. CDR3 nucleotides: TGTGCCAGCAGCGTAGTTCAGGCTGGGGCCAACGTCCTGACTTTC.

This chain links TRBV5-1 with TRBJ1-2; D is undetermined. V lost 1 base, J lost 6 bases, and 16 bases lay in between. The CDR3 loop spans 15 amino acids. Germline-derived CDR1 and CDR2 are SGHRS and YFSETQ. The CDR3 sequence is CASSLSTPEVDGYTF. DNA of the CDR3: TGCGCCAGCAGCTTGAGTACTCCGGAGGTAGATGGCTACACCTTC.

This rearrangement joins TRBV10-3 to TRBJ1-2; 7 bases match TRBD1. CDR3 length: 13 residues. The junction had 2 bases not matched to a gene; V was cut back by 3 bases and J by 4 bases. The germline CDR1 and CDR2 sequences are ENHRY and SYGVKD. CDR3 in DNA: TGTGCCATCAGTGACCGGGACAGCTATGGCTACACCTTC. Residues: CAISDRDSYGYTF.

Only one count was recorded for this clone. The chain combines TRBV4-1 with TRBJ1-3, with a tentative D call TRBD1 (5 bases). There are 16 residues in the CDR3. CDR1 is MGHRA, CDR2 YSYEKL, per germline. Trimming cost V 1 base and J 2 bases, with 12 bases left between them. The CDR3 sequence: CASSQVMTVAGNTIYF. DNA of the CDR3: TGCGCCAGCAGCCAAGTTATGACAGTAGCTGGAAACACCATATATTTT.

V and J are TRBV2 and TRBJ1-1; D possibly corresponds to TRBD1 (6 bases). Trimming removed 3 bases from V and 7 bases from J, with 12 bases in between. This CDR3 contains 13 residues. Germline CDR1 reads SNHLY; CDR2 reads FYNNEI. The CDR3 sequence is CASSDVGAGEAFF. The CDR3 coding sequence is TGTGCCAGCAGTGACGTGGGGGCAGGTGAAGCTTTCTTT.